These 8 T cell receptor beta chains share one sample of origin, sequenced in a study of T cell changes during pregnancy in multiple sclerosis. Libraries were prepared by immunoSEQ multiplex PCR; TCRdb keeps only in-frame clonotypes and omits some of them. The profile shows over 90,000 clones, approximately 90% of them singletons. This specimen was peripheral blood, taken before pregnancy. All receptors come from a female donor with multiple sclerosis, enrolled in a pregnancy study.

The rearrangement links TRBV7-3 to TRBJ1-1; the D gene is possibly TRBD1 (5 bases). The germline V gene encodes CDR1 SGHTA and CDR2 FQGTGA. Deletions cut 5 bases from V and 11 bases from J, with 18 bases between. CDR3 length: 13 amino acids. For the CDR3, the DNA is TGTGCCAGCAGCACCCACGGGGGAGGGGATGCTTTCTTT. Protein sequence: CASSTHGGGDAFF.

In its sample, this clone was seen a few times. CDR3 DNA sequence: TGTGCCAGTAGTAAGGACAGGGGTGGGCGGGAGCGCACCGGGGAGCTGTTTTTT. Translation gives CASSKDRGGRERTGELFF. This rearrangement joins TRBV19 to TRBJ2-2; the match to TRBD1 covers 9 bases. Germline V gene sequence: CDR1 LNHDA, CDR2 SQIVND (reference sequence). The CDR3 has 18 amino acids. The V gene end was trimmed by 4 bases and the J gene end by 4 bases; junction bases not matched to a gene: 13.

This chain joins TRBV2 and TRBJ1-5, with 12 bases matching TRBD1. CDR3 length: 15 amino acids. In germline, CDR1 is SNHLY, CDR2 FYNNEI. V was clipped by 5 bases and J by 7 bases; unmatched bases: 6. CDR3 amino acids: CASSSGTGGFQPQHF. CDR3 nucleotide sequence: TGTGCCAGCAGTTCCGGGACAGGGGGCTTCCAGCCCCAGCATTTT.

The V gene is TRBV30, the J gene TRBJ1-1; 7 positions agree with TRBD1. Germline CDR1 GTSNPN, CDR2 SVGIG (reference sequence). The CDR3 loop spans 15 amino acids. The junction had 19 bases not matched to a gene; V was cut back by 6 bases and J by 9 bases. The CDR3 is CACNNDRAGSRKAFF. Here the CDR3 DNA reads TGTGCCTGCAATAACGACAGGGCTGGCTCCCGAAAAGCTTTCTTT.

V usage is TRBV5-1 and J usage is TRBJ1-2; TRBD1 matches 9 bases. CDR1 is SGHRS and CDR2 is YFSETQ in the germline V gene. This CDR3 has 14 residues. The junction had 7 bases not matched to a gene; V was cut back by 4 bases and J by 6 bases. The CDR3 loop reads CASSREGQGNGYTF. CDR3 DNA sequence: TGCGCCAGCAGCAGGGAGGGACAGGGAAATGGCTACACCTTC.

CDR3: CSVAGTGEDEQYF. The DNA of the CDR3 is TGCAGCGTCGCCGGGACAGGGGAGGACGAGCAGTACTTC. This rearrangement joins TRBV29-1 to TRBJ2-7; the match to TRBD1 covers 10 bases. This CDR3 region has 13 residues. With V trimmed by 6 bases and J by 5 bases, 7 bases remained unmatched. CDR1 is SQVTM and CDR2 is ANQGSEA in the germline V gene.

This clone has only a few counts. CDR3 nucleotide sequence: TGTGCCAGCCGGGGTCAGCGGGGGGGCGCAGATACGCAGTATTTT. This codes for CASRGQRGGADTQYF. This chain uses TRBV9 with TRBJ2-3; TRBD2 aligns across 10 bases. The junction had 9 bases not matched to a gene; V was cut back by 7 bases and J by 4 bases. CDR1 is SGDLS and CDR2 is YYNGEE in the germline V gene. There are 15 residues in the CDR3.

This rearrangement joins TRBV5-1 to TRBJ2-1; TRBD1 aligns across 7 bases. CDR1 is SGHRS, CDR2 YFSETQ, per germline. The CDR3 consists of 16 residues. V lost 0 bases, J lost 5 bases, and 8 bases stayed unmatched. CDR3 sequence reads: CASSLDDSGTDNEQFF. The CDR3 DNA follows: TGCGCCAGCAGCTTGGACGACTCGGGGACAGACAATGAGCAGTTCTTC.